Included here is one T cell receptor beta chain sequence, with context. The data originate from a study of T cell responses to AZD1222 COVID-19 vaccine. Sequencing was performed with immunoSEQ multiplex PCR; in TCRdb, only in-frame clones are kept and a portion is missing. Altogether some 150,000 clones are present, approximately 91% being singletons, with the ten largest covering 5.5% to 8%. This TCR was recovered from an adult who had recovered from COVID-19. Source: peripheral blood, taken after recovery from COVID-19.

CDR3 sequence: CASTNGPGDYGYTF. CDR3 DNA sequence: TGTGCCAGCACCAACGGGCCAGGGGACTATGGCTACACCTTC. The rearrangement joins TRBV7-9 to TRBJ1-2; D perhaps matches TRBD1 (6 bases). The CDR3 consists of 14 residues. Deletions cut 7 bases from V and 3 bases from J, with 15 bases between. Per germline, CDR1 SEHNR and CDR2 FQNEAQ (reference sequence).